This T cell receptor beta chain was recovered during a study of T-cell reconstitution after alpha-beta-depleted transplantation in children. Study-level points and caveats: Two months or so post-transplant, alpha-beta T cells reportedly derived from several hundred expanded graft clones. T-cell numbers and diversity, one year after transplant, stemmed largely from T cells that were newly produced.

Preparing the TCRbeta library involved the use of unique molecular identifiers. Each CDR3 protein is one row after TCRdb ran MiXCR on the PCR reads. The table shows roughly 240,000 distinct CDR3 sequences, with roughly 8.2% occurring only once. This clonotype was seen repeatedly, ten times or more. Its antigen is still unknown. The CDR3 consists of 15 residues. V gave up 0 bases and J gave up 6 bases; unmatched junction bases: 5. Germline assignment: CDR1 SGHRS and CDR2 YFSETQ. The TCR was taken from a male patient younger than 18 who had a stem cell transplant for acute lymphoblastic leukemia, so the T cells may come from the graft donor. The chain carries TRBV5-1 and TRBJ2-1; 8 nucleotides agree with TRBD1. This sample comprised PBMCs, mostly from graft donor cells, obtained 180 days after TCRalphabeta/CD19-depleted stem cell transplant. The CDR3 loop is CASSLDQGARNEQFF. CDR3 nucleotide sequence: TGCGCCAGCAGCTTGGACCAGGGGGCGCGCAATGAGCAGTTCTTC.